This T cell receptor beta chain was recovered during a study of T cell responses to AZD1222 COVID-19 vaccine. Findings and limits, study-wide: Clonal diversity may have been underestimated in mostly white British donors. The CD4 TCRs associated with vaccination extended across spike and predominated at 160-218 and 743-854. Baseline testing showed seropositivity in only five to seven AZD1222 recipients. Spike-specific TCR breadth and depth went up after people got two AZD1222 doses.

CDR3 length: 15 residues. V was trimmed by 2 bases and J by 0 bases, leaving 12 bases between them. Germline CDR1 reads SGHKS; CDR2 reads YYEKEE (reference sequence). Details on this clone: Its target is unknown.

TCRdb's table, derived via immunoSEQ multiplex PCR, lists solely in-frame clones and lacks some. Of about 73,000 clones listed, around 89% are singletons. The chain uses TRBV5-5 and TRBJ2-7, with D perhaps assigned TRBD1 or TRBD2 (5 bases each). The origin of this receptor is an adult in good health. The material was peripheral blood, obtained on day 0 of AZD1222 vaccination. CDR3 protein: CASSLIAGSSYEQYF. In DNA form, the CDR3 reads TGTGCCAGCAGCTTAATCGCAGGGAGCTCCTACGAGCAGTACTTC.